The T cell receptor beta chain described here comes from a study of identical twins. Concerning this clonotype itself: Its antigen is not identified.

Findings of the study overall: Cord blood beta clonotypes that were abundant carried fewer insertions, and memory repertoires showed no such trend.

Unique molecular identifiers were present on the cDNA, which also gained a universal primer site by template switching. MiXCR, run by TCRdb on the 5' RACE reads, gives a single entry per CDR3 protein. The table shows 450,000 or so distinct CDR3 sequences, with approximately 25% occurring only once. The CDR3 extends over 16 amino acids. V was pared by 1 base and J by 0 bases, with 7 bases between. Germline values: CDR1 MNHEY, CDR2 SVGAGI. Separately, the same data were catalogued under a study of T cells expressing NK-cell markers.

This receptor was obtained from a woman aged 18-29 years in good health. This chain connects TRBV6-5 to TRBJ2-6; D perhaps matches TRBD1 (5 bases). Sequencing was done on a sample of CD4+ T cells sorted from blood. The CDR3 protein is CASSYLRGSGANVLTF. DNA of the CDR3: TGTGCCAGCAGTTACTTAAGGGGCTCTGGGGCCAACGTCCTGACTTTC.